Sequencing of this T cell receptor beta chain was carried out in a study of cytomegalovirus exposure and HLA in healthy donors. About the research overall: In an early release, HLA-typed donors contributed about 79 million unique TCR sequences. Of the donors genotyped, approximately 410 in all, about 81% fell in the Caucasian-associated ancestry cluster.

About this clone: Its matching antigen is unknown.

This CDR3 has 15 amino acids. V lost 1 base to trimming and J lost 1 base, with 10 bases between them. Germline V CDR1 and CDR2: SEHNR, FQNEAQ (reference sequence). The study ran its PCR with 60 Vbeta and 13 Jbeta primers. Sequencing used immunoSEQ multiplex PCR; TCRdb keeps in-frame clones, though not all of them. The sample has about 190,000 clones, roughly 80% seen once. Points from the study as a whole: In vitro confirmation showed three CMV-associated chains to be CMV antigen specific. The study reported that TCR beta sequences accurately predicted HLA-A and HLA-B alleles in most subjects.

Sequences were obtained from PBMCs. The TCR comes from a woman aged 45-65 years in good health and CMV-seropositive. The V call is TRBV7-9, the J call TRBJ1-1, with D hard to call. The CDR3 protein is CASSLVPRPNTEAFF. CDR3 DNA: TGTGCCAGCAGCTTAGTCCCCAGGCCGAACACTGAAGCTTTCTTT.